This is a list of T cell receptor beta chains from one sample in a study of shared clonotypes between healthy human individuals. Libraries were prepared by immunoSEQ multiplex PCR; TCRdb keeps only in-frame clonotypes and omits some of them. This table has fewer than 3 million clones, less than 95% appearing once. Input material: naive CD4+ T cells from PBMCs. The receptors derive from a man between 18 and 35 years old in good health. Some clones in this sample may be carry-over from other donors' samples. Each CDR3 is given with its conserved first and last residue. A D gene is named only where the DNA matches it firmly. Size is omitted from some rows. Given values are once, few, many or a class for expanded clones.

abundance: NA; d_gene: NA; j_gene: TRBJ1-2; v_gene: TRBV29-1; CDR3nt: TGCAGCGTCGTCGGCCCCTATGGCTACACCTTC; CDR3aa: CSVVGPYGYTF
abundance: NA; d_gene: NA; j_gene: TRBJ2-3; v_gene: TRBV6-4; CDR3nt: TGTGCCAGCAGGCAGCGAACCACAGATACGCAGTATTTT; CDR3aa: CASRQRTTDTQYF
abundance: NA; d_gene: NA; j_gene: TRBJ1-6; v_gene: TRBV2; CDR3nt: TGTGCCAGCAGTTTTTTAGGTTCACCCCTCCACTTT; CDR3aa: CASSFLGSPLHF
abundance: NA; d_gene: TRBD1; j_gene: TRBJ2-5; v_gene: TRBV28; CDR3nt: TGTGCCAGCAGCCCCCCGGGACAGGGGGCAGGAGCCCAGTACTTC; CDR3aa: CASSPPGQGAGAQYF
abundance: NA; d_gene: NA; j_gene: TRBJ2-1; v_gene: TRBV5-6; CDR3nt: TGTGCCAGCAGCTCTGATAGCGGTTCGGCCCGTTCCTACAATGAGCAGTTCTTC; CDR3aa: CASSSDSGSARSYNEQFF
abundance: NA; d_gene: NA; j_gene: TRBJ2-6; v_gene: TRBV28; CDR3nt: TGTGCCACTACACGGAGCTCTGGGGCCAACGTCCTGACTTTC; CDR3aa: CATTRSSGANVLTF
abundance: few; d_gene: NA; j_gene: TRBJ1-5; v_gene: TRBV29-1; CDR3nt: TGCAGCGTTGCTTTAGGGGTCGATCAGCCCCAGCATTTT; CDR3aa: CSVALGVDQPQHF
abundance: NA; d_gene: NA; j_gene: TRBJ2-2; v_gene: TRBV2; CDR3nt: TGTGCCAGCAGGGAGCCCGGGGAGCTGTTTTTT; CDR3aa: CASREPGELFF
abundance: NA; d_gene: NA; j_gene: TRBJ2-7; v_gene: TRBV18; CDR3nt: TGTGCCAGCTCACGCTCCTACGAGCAGTACTTC; CDR3aa: CASSRSYEQYF
abundance: once; d_gene: NA; j_gene: TRBJ1-5; v_gene: TRBV28; CDR3nt: TGTGCCAGCAGTTTATATCAGGGTACGCGCAATCAGCCCCAGCATTTT; CDR3aa: CASSLYQGTRNQPQHF
abundance: NA; d_gene: NA; j_gene: TRBJ1-1; v_gene: TRBV7-8; CDR3nt: TGTGCCAGCACCGGGGAGACCCAGGAGACTGAAGCTTTCTTT; CDR3aa: CASTGETQETEAFF
abundance: NA; d_gene: NA; j_gene: TRBJ2-1; v_gene: TRBV19; CDR3nt: TGTGCCAGTAGTATAGATAGGGACAATGAGCAGTTCTTC; CDR3aa: CASSIDRDNEQFF
abundance: NA; d_gene: TRBD2; j_gene: TRBJ2-1; v_gene: TRBV4-1; CDR3nt: TGCGCCAGCAGCCGGGGACTAGCGGGAGGTCAAAAATACAATGAGCAGTTCTTC; CDR3aa: CASSRGLAGGQKYNEQFF
abundance: NA; d_gene: TRBD2; j_gene: TRBJ2-7; v_gene: TRBV19; CDR3nt: TGTGCCAGTAGTATAGGACGAGGACTAGCGAACGAGCAGTACTTC; CDR3aa: CASSIGRGLANEQYF
abundance: NA; d_gene: TRBD2; j_gene: TRBJ2-2; v_gene: TRBV28; CDR3nt: TGTGCCAGCCATTATAGCGGGAGGGCAGTCCCGGAGCTGTTTTTT; CDR3aa: CASHYSGRAVPELFF
abundance: NA; d_gene: NA; j_gene: TRBJ2-4; v_gene: TRBV4-1; CDR3nt: TGCGCCAGCAGCTTGCGTGGGGGGCCGGCAAAAAACATTCAGTACTTC; CDR3aa: CASSLRGGPAKNIQYF
abundance: NA; d_gene: NA; j_gene: TRBJ1-2; v_gene: TRBV20-1; CDR3nt: TGCAGTGCTAGAGATGCTTACGGCTACACCTTC; CDR3aa: CSARDAYGYTF
abundance: NA; d_gene: TRBD2; j_gene: TRBJ2-7; v_gene: TRBV28; CDR3nt: TGTGCCAGCAGTCCTAGCGGGGGTTCCTACGAGCAGTACTTC; CDR3aa: CASSPSGGSYEQYF
abundance: NA; d_gene: TRBD2; j_gene: TRBJ2-1; v_gene: TRBV28; CDR3nt: TGTGCCAGCAGATTAGCGGGCATCTCTTACAATGAGCAGTTCTTC; CDR3aa: CASRLAGISYNEQFF
abundance: NA; d_gene: NA; j_gene: TRBJ2-2; v_gene: TRBV7-9; CDR3nt: TGTGCCAGCAGCTTAAGAGGAGCGGAGCTGTTTTTT; CDR3aa: CASSLRGAELFF